This T cell receptor beta chain derives from a study of T cells in Graves' hyperthyroidism and ophthalmopathy. Template material for amplifying TCR beta CDR3 regions consisted of RNA transcripts. First-round RT-PCR of the TCR CDR3 relied on the HTBI primer set. One entry per CDR3 protein results from TCRdb running MiXCR on the multiplex PCR reads. The sample holds about 300,000 distinct CDR3 sequences; roughly 15% are singletons and the top ten take roughly 8.2%. This clonotype was observed a handful of times. Out of 10 ml of fresh peripheral blood came the PBMCs. Trimming removed 3 bases from V and 6 bases from J; junction bases left unmatched: 10. This CDR3 is built from 15 residues. Per germline, CDR1 SGHNT and CDR2 YYREEE (reference sequence).

This chain uses TRBV5-4 with TRBJ2-3; 7 nucleotides line up with TRBD2. This TCR was sampled from a woman aged 40 to 50 with Graves' hyperthyroidism. Input material: blood. CDR3: CASSSGGWQRDTQYF. For the CDR3, the DNA is TGTGCCAGCAGCTCCGGGGGGTGGCAGAGGGATACGCAGTATTTT.